This T cell receptor (beta chain) was recovered during a study of cytomegalovirus exposure and HLA in healthy donors. At the level of the study: A later analysis reported the 120 or so validation repertoires used the same platform as the 500 to 800 first-cohort repertoires.

The donors were in the approximately 130-subject validation cohort, distinct from the approximately 610-subject first cohort. Here immunoSEQ multiplex PCR was the method, and the copy in TCRdb shows in-frame clones only, minus some. Among more than 65,000 clones listed, 85% to 95% were seen once. The CDR3 loop spans 13 amino acids. The V end lost 1 base, the J end lost 14 bases, and 13 bases lay between the germline ends. Germline CDR1 is SGHDT and CDR2 is YYEEEE. This rearrangement joins TRBV5-6 to TRBJ1-6, with D perhaps matching TRBD1 (5 bases). The sequenced sample consisted of PBMCs. The origin of this receptor is a man aged 18 to 30 in good health and CMV-seronegative. CDR3: CASSLWGQGSLHF. The CDR3 bases are TGTGCCAGCAGCTTGTGGGGCCAAGGTTCCCTCCACTTT.